The entry below gives a single TCR beta chain sequence along with its context. As yet, its antigen is unknown. This entry comes from a study of shared clonotypes between healthy human individuals. General study findings and limits: Several donors shared 4.5% to 6.5% of their naive CD4 clonotypes. Estimated richness values were generally larger in naive subsets than in memory subsets. Non-shared clonotypes had lower generation probabilities than those shared by all four donors. Incompleteness in sorted-subset sequencing, despite large depth, was shown by rarefaction.

TCRdb's copy holds only in-frame clones and misses some; the assay was immunoSEQ multiplex PCR. Here the sample spans about 1 million clones, about three quarters being singletons. J lost 2 bases, V lost 4 bases, and 4 bases had no gene match. Germline values: CDR1 SGHVS, CDR2 FNYEAQ. CDR3 length equals 14 residues. Sequencing was done on a sample of memory CD4+ T cells sorted from blood. Regarding subset: CD45RA-negative fraction. The sequence was obtained from a man aged 18 to 29 in good health. The V call is TRBV7-6, the J call TRBJ2-7; 8 nucleotides align to TRBD1. CDR3 DNA sequence: TGTGCCAGCAGCTCCGGGACAGGTACCTACGAGCAGTACTTC. This codes for CASSSGTGTYEQYF.